This TCR beta chain is drawn from a study of early T cells in non-severe SARS-CoV-2 infection. About the study: It was bulk RNA from unsorted whole blood that was sequenced, and the chains were unpaired.

V dropped 0 bases and J dropped 5 bases, with 11 bases sitting between them. The CDR3 is 13 residues long. Germline loops: CDR1 DFQATT, CDR2 SNEGSKA (reference sequence). Individual cDNA molecules received unique molecular identifiers during library preparation. TCRdb reanalysed the 5' RACE reads using MiXCR and keeps one entry per CDR3 protein. The sample records approximately 40,000 distinct CDR3 sequences, 9.9% being singletons. The chain is built from TRBV20-1 and TRBJ2-7; D unclear. Sequenced: whole blood. The sequence was collected from an adult who was a healthcare worker with PCR-confirmed SARS-CoV-2 infection or an uninfected control (not recorded which). In nucleotides, the CDR3 is TGCAGTGCTAGAGACCCGATCAGAAACGAGCAGTACTTC. It codes for CSARDPIRNEQYF.